This entry lists 27 T cell receptor beta chains sequenced from one sample in a study of response to subunit inactivated influenza vaccine. TCRdb fed the RT-PCR reads into MiXCR, producing one record per CDR3 protein. The table shows about 540,000 distinct CDR3 sequences, with under 30% occurring only once. These same data were also listed under a study on T cells expressing NK-cell markers. That work contributes: What made the TCR beta cDNA was 5'RACE template switching with UMIs.

The sample consisted of CD4+ T cells sorted from PBMCs, taken about 13 days after vaccination. These receptor sequences come from a man aged 50-60 years who received an inactivated influenza vaccine.

This chain links TRBV15 with TRBJ1-6; D is possibly TRBD1 (5 bases). The V gene lost 0 bases and the J gene lost 7 bases, with 19 bases spanning the gap. The germline V gene encodes CDR1 LNHNV and CDR2 YYDKDF (reference sequence). This CDR3 has 18 residues. CDR3 amino acids: CATSRDLAVKGQNSPLHF. CDR3 DNA sequence: TGTGCCACCAGCAGAGATTTGGCGGTCAAAGGACAAAATTCACCCCTCCACTTT.

In DNA, the CDR3 is TGTGCCAGCAGCTTAGGGACGGATGTAGAGCCCCAGCATTTT. As protein: CASSLGTDVEPQHF. The rearrangement links TRBV7-9 to TRBJ1-5; no definite D call. Between the trimmed V and J ends, which lost 1 base and 8 bases, there was a span of 12 bases. This CDR3 is 14 amino acids long. CDR1 is SEHNR and CDR2 is FQNEAQ in the germline V gene (reference sequence).

This clonotype has more than one count but fewer than ten. The genes are TRBV4-3 and TRBJ2-3; possibly TRBD2 for D (6 bases). The germline V gene has CDR1 LGHNA and CDR2 YSLEER. The V end lost 1 base, the J end lost 1 base, and 12 bases lay between the germline ends. The CDR3 is 16 amino acids. The CDR3 protein is CASSQVEGSGTDTQYF. The DNA for the CDR3 is TGCGCCAGCAGCCAAGTGGAGGGATCGGGCACAGATACGCAGTATTTT.

This clonotype was counted a few times. The chain combines TRBV20-1 with TRBJ1-1, with a possible D match to TRBD1 (6 bases). This CDR3 spans 14 amino acids. CDR1 DFQATT and CDR2 SNEGSKA come from the germline V gene (reference sequence). V was shortened by 7 bases and J by 0 bases, with 15 bases between the two germline ends. The CDR3, as DNA: TGCAGTGGAGGCGGACAGCCTATGAACACTGAAGCTTTCTTT. Encoded protein: CSGGGQPMNTEAFF.

The table lists this clonotype with a few counts. The V gene is TRBV12-3 or TRBV12-4, the J gene TRBJ1-1; D remains unclear. The CDR3 runs 17 residues. With 2 bases removed from V and 4 bases from J, the gap between germline ends came to 20 bases. The CDR3 DNA reads as TGTGCCAGCAGTTTAAGGTACAGCTCGCGGGTGATCACTGAAGCTTTCTTT. Translated: CASSLRYSSRVITEAFF.

Comment on this clonotype: The CDR3 does not end in the conserved phenylalanine or tryptophan, so this is likely a read error. CDR3 amino acids: CASSFPGGNTIYS. The DNA for the CDR3 is TGTGCCAGCAGTTTTCCAGGTGGAAACACCATATATTCT. The J gene is TRBJ1-3, the V gene TRBV12-3 or TRBV12-4; D uncertain. CDR3 length: 13 amino acids. V dropped 3 bases and J dropped 3 bases, with 6 bases sitting between them.

This clonotype was seen a single time. V is TRBV20-1 and J is TRBJ1-1, with 7 bases matching TRBD1. Germline-derived CDR1 and CDR2 are DFQATT and SNEGSKA (reference sequence). After removal of 0 bases from V and 1 base from J, the junction contained 8 bases not matched to a gene. This CDR3 is 16 amino acids long. The CDR3 DNA reads TGCAGTGCTAGAGAGAGGGACAGCTCACCGAACACTGAAGCTTTCTTT. This gives the protein CSARERDSSPNTEAFF.

This clonotype was recorded a few times. J is TRBJ1-5 and V is TRBV6-2 or TRBV6-3; no clear D gene. Trimming removed 0 bases from V and 1 base from J, with 10 bases in between. Germline CDR1 reads MNHEY; CDR2 reads SVGEGT. CDR3 size: 16 residues. CDR3 amino acids: CASSYSWRRSNQPQHF. The CDR3 nucleotides read TGTGCCAGCAGTTACTCGTGGAGGAGGAGCAATCAGCCCCAGCATTTT.

In DNA form, the CDR3 reads TGTGCCAGCAGCACTAGCGGGGGGGCCATTGAGACCCAGTACTTC. Translating it yields CASSTSGGAIETQYF. The chain has TRBV3-1 and TRBJ2-5, with 13 bases matching TRBD2. The CDR3 covers 15 residues. Germline CDR1 is LGHDT and CDR2 is YNNKEL (reference sequence). The J segment lost 5 bases and the V segment lost 5 bases, leaving 5 bases of the junction unmatched.

This chain joins TRBV4-1 and TRBJ1-4; no clear D gene. Per germline, CDR1 MGHRA and CDR2 YSYEKL. The CDR3 is made up of 15 amino acids. With 1 base removed from V and 7 bases from J, the gap between germline ends came to 13 bases. This CDR3 reads CASSQVPAGGEKLFF. The CDR3 DNA is TGCGCCAGCAGCCAAGTTCCGGCCGGTGGTGAAAAACTGTTTTTT.

This chain links TRBV20-1 with TRBJ2-7; 9 nucleotides align to TRBD2. Per the germline V gene, CDR1 is DFQATT and CDR2 is SNEGSKA (reference sequence). V dropped 5 bases and J dropped 2; count of bases not matched to a gene: 1. There are 12 residues in the CDR3. CDR3 DNA sequence: TGCAGTGCTCCTAGCGGGACCTACGAGCAGTACTTC. Protein: CSAPSGTYEQYF.

This chain joins TRBV9 and TRBJ2-5; 8 positions match TRBD1. There are 14 residues in the CDR3. Germline CDR1 and CDR2: SGDLS and YYNGEE. V gave up 4 bases and J gave up 0 bases; unmatched junction bases: 2. CDR3 sequence: CASSRTGYQETQYF. The DNA of the CDR3 is TGTGCCAGCAGCCGGACAGGGTACCAAGAGACCCAGTACTTC. The variable domain in full, completed from reference TRBV9 and TRBJ2-5, reads DSGVTQTPKHLITATGQRVTLRCSPRSGDLSVYWYQQSLDQGLQFLIQYYNGEERAKGNILERFSAQQFPDLHSELNLSSLELGDSALYFCASSRTGYQETQYFGPGTRLLVL.

The chain uses TRBV5-1 and TRBJ1-1; D gene ambiguous. The CDR3 has 19 amino acids. Trimming took 7 bases from V and 4 from J, leaving 32 bases between them. Germline V gene data show CDR1 as SGHRS and CDR2 as YFSETQ. The DNA for the CDR3 is TGCGCCAGCGTCACTCCCGCAACGTCCGGAAAATCGGCGGGCACTGAAGCTTTCTTT. Protein sequence: CASVTPATSGKSAGTEAFF.

The chain employs TRBV28 and TRBJ1-5, with D perhaps matching TRBD1 (5 bases). The V end lost 5 bases, the J end lost 6 bases, and 14 bases lay between the germline ends. CDR3 size: 14 residues. Germline V gene data show CDR1 as MDHEN and CDR2 as SYDVKM. CDR3 region: CASSMGRGFQPQHF. CDR3 nucleotide sequence: TGTGCCAGCAGTATGGGACGAGGGTTTCAGCCCCAGCATTTT.

This clonotype was counted a few times. The genes are TRBV12-3 or TRBV12-4 and TRBJ2-3, with a possible D match to TRBD1 (5 bases). The CDR3 is 14 residues long. The V end lost 7 bases, the J end lost 2 bases, and 13 bases lay between the germline ends. This chain's CDR3 is CASKEQDLTDTQYF. The CDR3, as DNA: TGTGCCAGCAAAGAACAGGATCTCACAGATACGCAGTATTTT.

This clonotype was seen a handful of times. The chain employs TRBV20-1 and TRBJ2-3; the match to TRBD2 covers 12 bases. The CDR3 runs 15 residues. The germline CDR1 and CDR2 sequences are DFQATT and SNEGSKA (reference sequence). V trimming: 5 bases; J trimming: 0 bases; junction bases outside the gene matches: 3. Written as DNA, the CDR3 is TGCAGTGCTCAAACTAGCGGGGGGAGCACAGATACGCAGTATTTT. Translated: CSAQTSGGSTDTQYF.

There are a few counts of this clonotype. The chain couples TRBV7-6 to TRBJ2-7; tentative D call: TRBD2 (6 bases). The CDR3 runs 11 residues. Trimming pared 5 bases from V and 7 bases from J, leaving 9 bases between. Per germline, CDR1 SGHVS and CDR2 FNYEAQ. Here the CDR3 reads CASSARGEQYF. DNA of the CDR3: TGTGCCAGCAGCGCGCGGGGAGAGCAGTACTTC.

The rearrangement uses TRBV12-3 or TRBV12-4 and TRBJ1-5; D ambiguous. Trimming pared 6 bases from V and 3 bases from J, leaving 15 bases between. The CDR3 has 15 amino acids. The CDR3 region has the DNA TGTGCCAGCAGCCGGTCACCTGCCTTCAATCAGCCCCAGCATTTT. This codes for CASSRSPAFNQPQHF.

This clonotype was detected only a few times. This sequence joins TRBV9 and TRBJ2-2; a possible D gene is TRBD1 (5 bases). This CDR3 comprises 20 residues. The germline gives CDR1 SGDLS, CDR2 YYNGEE. V was shortened by 3 bases and J by 0 bases, with 24 bases between the two germline ends. The CDR3 DNA reads as TGTGCCAGCAGCGCAAGCTCCGGACACTCCCGAGTCGCGAACACCGGGGAGCTGTTTTTT. Amino acid sequence: CASSASSGHSRVANTGELFF.

This clonotype turned up a few times. The genes are TRBV7-9 and TRBJ1-1, with 9 bases identical to TRBD1. Unmatched junction bases numbered 7, after V lost 3 bases and J lost 11 bases. The CDR3 is 13 residues long. Germline loops: CDR1 SEHNR, CDR2 FQNEAQ (reference sequence). The CDR3 here is CASSFGTGPAAFF. The CDR3 DNA reads TGTGCCAGCAGCTTCGGGACAGGGCCTGCTGCTTTCTTT.

The V call is TRBV20-1, the J call TRBJ1-2, with D uncertain. The V end lost 0 bases, the J end lost 6 bases, and 11 bases lay between the germline ends. This CDR3 region has 13 residues. Germline assignment: CDR1 DFQATT and CDR2 SNEGSKA (reference sequence). CDR3 residues: CSARDPPTDGYTF. In nucleotides, the CDR3 is TGCAGTGCTAGAGATCCTCCAACTGATGGCTACACCTTC.

V usage is TRBV13 and J usage is TRBJ2-7; 9 bases are shared with TRBD2. Germline V gene data show CDR1 as PRHDT and CDR2 as FYEKMQ (reference sequence). Trimming took 1 base from V and 5 from J; bases not matched to a gene: 6. The CDR3 consists of 15 residues. As DNA, the CDR3 is TGTGCCAGCAGCTTAGAGGAAGCGGGAGGACACGAGCAGTACTTC. Residues: CASSLEEAGGHEQYF.

The chain is built from TRBV19 and TRBJ2-5, with a possible D match to TRBD1 (6 bases). The CDR3 length is 17 residues. Germline values: CDR1 LNHDA, CDR2 SQIVND (reference sequence). Trimming took 3 bases from V and 2 from J, leaving 19 bases between them. CDR3 sequence: CASSMTRGQRGQETQYF. In nucleotides, the CDR3 is TGTGCCAGTAGTATGACTCGAGGACAAAGGGGGCAAGAGACCCAGTACTTC.

The chain carries TRBV10-3 and TRBJ1-3; D remains unclear. This CDR3 spans 14 amino acids. CDR1 and CDR2 from the germline V gene are ENHRY and SYGVKD. Trimming removed 6 bases from V and 2 bases from J, with 11 bases in between. DNA of the CDR3: TGTGCCATCAGGTCAGCAGCCACTGGAAACACCATATATTTT. It yields the protein CAIRSAATGNTIYF.

The sample holds a few counts of this clonotype. This chain uses TRBV7-2 with TRBJ2-5; D uncertain. The germline CDR1 and CDR2 sequences are SGHTA and FQGNSA. This CDR3 has 14 amino acids. V lost 5 bases and J lost 5, with 15 bases in between. In nucleotides, the CDR3 is TGTGCCAGCAGCAAGTACAGCCTGGAGGAGACCCAGTACTTC. Translated, it gives CASSKYSLEETQYF.

This clonotype was picked up a small number of times. The CDR3 sequence: CASSLTGQTLLNYGYTF. CDR3 DNA sequence: TGTGCCAGCAGTCTTACGGGACAGACCCTCCTTAACTATGGCTACACCTTC. The V gene is TRBV12-3 or TRBV12-4, the J gene TRBJ1-2; 7 nucleotides line up with TRBD1. Trimming cost V 5 bases and J 1 base; bases outside gene matches: 13. This CDR3 contains 17 residues.

Only a few counts were recorded for this clonotype. The rearrangement joins TRBV28 to TRBJ1-3; D gene ambiguous. The CDR3 has 14 residues. The V end lost 2 bases, the J end lost 0 bases, and 5 bases lay between the germline ends. From germline, CDR1 is MDHEN and CDR2 SYDVKM. The CDR3 DNA reads TGTGCCAGCAGTTTAACCTACTCTGGAAACACCATATATTTT. Amino acids: CASSLTYSGNTIYF.